This record looks at one T cell receptor (beta chain) sequence and its context. The protocol was immunoSEQ multiplex PCR, while the TCRdb copy is restricted to in-frame clones and leaves out a portion. The sample contains 90,000 to 100,000 clones, around 80% of which appear only once. These data originate in a study of control samples from healthy donors and cancer patients. The V gene lost 0 bases and the J gene lost 0 bases, with 6 bases spanning the gap. CDR1 is SGHTA and CDR2 is FQGNSA in the germline V gene. This CDR3 spans 14 amino acids. Sequencing was done on a sample of blood. This sequence joins TRBV7-2 and TRBJ2-7; TRBD2 might be the D (5 bases). The TCR originated in a woman between 25 and 40 years old in good health. The CDR3 sequence is CASSLAGNSYEQYF. The CDR3 nucleotides read TGTGCCAGCAGCTTAGCCGGGAACTCCTACGAGCAGTACTTC.